This T cell receptor beta chain was sequenced during a study of blood T cell repertoires in COVID-19. Whole-study context: The United States, Italy and Spain supplied acute and convalescent COVID-19 samples. From T cells, B-cell-depleted T cells, or PBMCs came the material, which was cDNA or gDNA.

In the original analysis: Reference gene primer amplification gave nucleated cell count estimates. Assay used: immunoSEQ multiplex PCR; TCRdb lists only in-frame clones, some missing. The V and J calls and the clone size are those of that table, but D and trimming were determined from the DNA. The sample consists of some 170,000 clones, roughly 90% of them appearing once. CDR1 is MNHEY and CDR2 is SVGAGI in the germline V gene. The CDR3 is made up of 12 amino acids. Trimming cost V 11 bases and J 6 bases, with 14 bases left between them. The chain combines TRBV6-5 with TRBJ1-5, with D maybe TRBD1 (6 bases). Sequencing was done on a sample of peripheral blood. This sequence was found in a woman aged 55-69 years who had recovered from COVID-19. The CDR3 sequence is CAGGGGAQPQHF. The CDR3 DNA sequence: TGTGCCGGGGGAGGGGGTGCTCAGCCCCAGCATTTT.